This T cell receptor beta chain was obtained from a study of blood T cell repertoires in COVID-19. The CDR3 covers 14 residues. CDR1 is ENHRY, CDR2 SYGVKD, per germline. Trimming cost V 6 bases and J 5 bases, with 16 bases left between them. Generated by immunoSEQ multiplex PCR, the TCRdb table keeps only in-frame clones and is missing some. Of about 23,000 clones in the sample, roughly 89% were seen once. The sample comprised peripheral blood. This TCR was recovered from a woman older than 75 with active COVID-19. This sequence joins TRBV10-3 and TRBJ2-5; maybe TRBD2 (6 bases). CDR3 region: CAISITSFGETQYF. CDR3 nucleotides: TGTGCCATCAGCATTACTAGCTTCGGGGAGACCCAGTACTTC.